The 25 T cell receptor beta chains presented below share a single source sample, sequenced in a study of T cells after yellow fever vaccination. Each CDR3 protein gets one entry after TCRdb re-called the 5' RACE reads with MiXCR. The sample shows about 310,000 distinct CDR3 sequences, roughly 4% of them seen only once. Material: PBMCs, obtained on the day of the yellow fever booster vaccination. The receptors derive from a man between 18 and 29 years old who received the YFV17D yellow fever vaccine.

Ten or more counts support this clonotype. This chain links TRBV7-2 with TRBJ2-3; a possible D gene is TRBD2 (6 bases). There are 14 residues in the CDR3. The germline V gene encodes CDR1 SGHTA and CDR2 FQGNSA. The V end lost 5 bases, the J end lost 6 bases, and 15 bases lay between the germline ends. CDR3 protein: CASSRGPGGDTQYF. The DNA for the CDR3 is TGTGCCAGCAGCCGGGGACCAGGAGGGGATACGCAGTATTTT.

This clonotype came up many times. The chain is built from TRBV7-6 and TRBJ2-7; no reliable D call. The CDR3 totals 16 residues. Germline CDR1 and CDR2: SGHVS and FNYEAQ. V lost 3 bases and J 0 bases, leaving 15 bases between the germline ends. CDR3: CASSFHLVEGSYEQYV. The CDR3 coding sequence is TGTGCCAGCAGCTTTCATTTGGTCGAAGGCTCCTACGAGCAGTACGTC.

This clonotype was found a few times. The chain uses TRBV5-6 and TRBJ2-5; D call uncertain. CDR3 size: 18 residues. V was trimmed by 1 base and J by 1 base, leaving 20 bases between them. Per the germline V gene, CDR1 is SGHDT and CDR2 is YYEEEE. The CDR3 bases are TGTGCCAGCAGCTTGTCTCCGTCCTTCTTGAAATTCCAAGAGACCCAGTACTTC. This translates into CASSLSPSFLKFQETQYF.

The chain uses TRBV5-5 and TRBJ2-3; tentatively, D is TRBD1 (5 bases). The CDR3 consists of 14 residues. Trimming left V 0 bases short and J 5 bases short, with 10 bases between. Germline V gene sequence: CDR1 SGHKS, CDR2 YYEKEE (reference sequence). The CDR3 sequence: CASSLEGPVDTQYF. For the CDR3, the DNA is TGTGCCAGCAGCTTGGAGGGGCCTGTAGATACGCAGTATTTT.

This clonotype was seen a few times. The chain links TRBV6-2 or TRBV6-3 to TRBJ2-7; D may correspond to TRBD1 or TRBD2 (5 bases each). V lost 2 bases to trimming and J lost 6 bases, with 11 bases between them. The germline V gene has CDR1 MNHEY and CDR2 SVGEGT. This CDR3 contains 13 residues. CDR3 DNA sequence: TGTGCCAGCAGTTACCGGTGGGGGAGCGAGCAGTACTTC. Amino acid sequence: CASSYRWGSEQYF.

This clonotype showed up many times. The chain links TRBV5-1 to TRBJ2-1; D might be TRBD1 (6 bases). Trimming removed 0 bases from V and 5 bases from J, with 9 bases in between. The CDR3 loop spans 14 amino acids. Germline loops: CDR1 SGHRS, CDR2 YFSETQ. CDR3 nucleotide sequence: TGCGCCAGCAGCTTGGGGGGGCCAGACAATGAGCAGTTCTTC. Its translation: CASSLGGPDNEQFF.

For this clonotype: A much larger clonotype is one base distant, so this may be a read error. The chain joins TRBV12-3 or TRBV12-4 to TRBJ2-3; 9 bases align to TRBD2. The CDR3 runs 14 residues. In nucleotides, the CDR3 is TGTGCCAGCAGCCTTAGCGGGGGATCAGATACGCTGTATTTT. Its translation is CASSLSGGSDTLYF.

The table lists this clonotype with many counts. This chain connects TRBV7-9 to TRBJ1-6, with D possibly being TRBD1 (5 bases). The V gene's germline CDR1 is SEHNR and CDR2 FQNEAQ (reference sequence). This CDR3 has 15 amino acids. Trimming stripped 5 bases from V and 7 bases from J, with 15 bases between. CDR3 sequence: CASSPRDPRNSPLHF. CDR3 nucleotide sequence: TGTGCCAGCAGCCCCCGGGACCCTAGGAATTCACCCCTCCACTTT.

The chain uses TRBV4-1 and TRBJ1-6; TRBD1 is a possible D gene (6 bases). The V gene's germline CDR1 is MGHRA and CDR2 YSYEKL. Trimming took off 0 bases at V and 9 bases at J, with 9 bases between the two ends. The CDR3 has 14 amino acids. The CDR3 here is CASSQDRTASPLHF. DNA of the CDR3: TGCGCCAGCAGCCAAGATCGGACAGCTTCACCCCTCCACTTT.

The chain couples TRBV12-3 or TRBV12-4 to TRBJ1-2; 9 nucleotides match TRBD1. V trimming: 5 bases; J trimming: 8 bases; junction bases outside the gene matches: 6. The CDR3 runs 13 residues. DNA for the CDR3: TGTGCCAGCAGTACGGACAGGGGCTACGGCTACACCTTC. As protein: CASSTDRGYGYTF.

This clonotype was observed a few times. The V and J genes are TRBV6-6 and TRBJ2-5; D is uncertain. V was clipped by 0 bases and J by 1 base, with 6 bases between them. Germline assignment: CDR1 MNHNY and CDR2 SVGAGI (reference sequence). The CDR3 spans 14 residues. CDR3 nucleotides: TGTGCCAGCAGTTACTCGACCCTCCAAGAGACCCAGTACTTC. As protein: CASSYSTLQETQYF.

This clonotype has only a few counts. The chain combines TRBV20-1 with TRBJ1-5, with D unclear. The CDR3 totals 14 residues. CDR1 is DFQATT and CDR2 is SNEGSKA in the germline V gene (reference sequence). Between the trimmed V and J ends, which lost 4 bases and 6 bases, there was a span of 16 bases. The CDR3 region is CSAMAHTVGQPQHF. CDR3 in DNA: TGCAGTGCTATGGCCCACACGGTCGGTCAGCCCCAGCATTTT.

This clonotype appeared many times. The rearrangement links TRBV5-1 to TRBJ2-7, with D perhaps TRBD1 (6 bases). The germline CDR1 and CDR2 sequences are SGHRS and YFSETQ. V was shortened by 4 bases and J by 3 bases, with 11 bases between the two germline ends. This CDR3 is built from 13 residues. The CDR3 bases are TGCGCCAGCAGCGTTTCAGGGGTCTACGAGCAGTACTTC. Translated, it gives CASSVSGVYEQYF.

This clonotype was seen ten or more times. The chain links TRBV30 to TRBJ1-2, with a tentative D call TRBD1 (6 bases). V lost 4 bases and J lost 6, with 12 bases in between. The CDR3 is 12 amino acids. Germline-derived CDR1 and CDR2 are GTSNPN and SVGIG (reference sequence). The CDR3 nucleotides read TGTGCCTGGATCCCAGGGGACCATGGCTACACCTTC. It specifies CAWIPGDHGYTF.

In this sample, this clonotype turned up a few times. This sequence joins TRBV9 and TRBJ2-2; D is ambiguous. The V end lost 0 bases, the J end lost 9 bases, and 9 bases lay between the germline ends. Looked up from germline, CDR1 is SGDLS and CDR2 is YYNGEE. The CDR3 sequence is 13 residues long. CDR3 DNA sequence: TGTGCCAGCAGCGTAGAGGGCCCCCGGGAGCTGTTTTTT. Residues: CASSVEGPRELFF.

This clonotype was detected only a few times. CDR3 region: CASSSGQRGSTDTQYF. CDR3 bases: TGCGCCAGCAGCTCTGGCCAGCGGGGGAGCACAGATACGCAGTATTTT. J is TRBJ2-3 and V is TRBV5-1, with TRBD2 identical over 8 bases. The length of the CDR3 is 16 residues. V lost 3 bases and J lost 0; bases outside the gene matches: 6. Germline loops: CDR1 SGHRS, CDR2 YFSETQ.

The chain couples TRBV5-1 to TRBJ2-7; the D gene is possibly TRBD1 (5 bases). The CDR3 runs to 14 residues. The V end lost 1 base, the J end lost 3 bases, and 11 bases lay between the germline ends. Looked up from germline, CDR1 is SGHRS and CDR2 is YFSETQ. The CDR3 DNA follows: TGCGCCAGCAGCTTGTTCGGCGGACACTACGAGCAGTACTTC. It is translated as CASSLFGGHYEQYF.

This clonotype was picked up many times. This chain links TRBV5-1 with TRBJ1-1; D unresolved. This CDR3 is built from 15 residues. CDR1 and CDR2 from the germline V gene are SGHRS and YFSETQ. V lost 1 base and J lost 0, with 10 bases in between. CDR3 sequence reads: CASSLWNRLNTEAFF. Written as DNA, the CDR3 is TGCGCCAGCAGCTTGTGGAACAGACTGAACACTGAAGCTTTCTTT.

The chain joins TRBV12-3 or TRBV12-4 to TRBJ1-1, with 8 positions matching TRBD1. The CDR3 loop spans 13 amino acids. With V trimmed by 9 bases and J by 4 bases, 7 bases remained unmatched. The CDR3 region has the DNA TGTGCCAGTATGACTACAGGGGGCACTGAAGCTTTCTTT. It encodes CASMTTGGTEAFF.

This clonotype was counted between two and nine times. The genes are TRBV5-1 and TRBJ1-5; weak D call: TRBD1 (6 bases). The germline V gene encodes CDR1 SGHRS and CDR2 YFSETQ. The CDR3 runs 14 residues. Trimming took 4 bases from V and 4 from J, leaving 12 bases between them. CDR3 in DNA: TGCGCCAGCAGCACCGGGACACCTAATCAGCCCCAGCATTTT. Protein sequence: CASSTGTPNQPQHF.

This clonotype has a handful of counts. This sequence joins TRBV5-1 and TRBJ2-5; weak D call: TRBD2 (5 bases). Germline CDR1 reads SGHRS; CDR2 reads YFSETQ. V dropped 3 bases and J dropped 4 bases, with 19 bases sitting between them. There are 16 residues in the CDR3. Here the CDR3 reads CASSSRGGPPGETQYF. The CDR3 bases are TGCGCCAGCAGCTCCCGAGGAGGACCTCCTGGAGAGACCCAGTACTTC.

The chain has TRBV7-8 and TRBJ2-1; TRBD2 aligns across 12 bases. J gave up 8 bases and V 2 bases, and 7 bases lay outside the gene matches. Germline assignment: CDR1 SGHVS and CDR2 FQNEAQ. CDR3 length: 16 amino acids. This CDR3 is CASSLRTSGGRDEQFF. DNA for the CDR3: TGTGCCAGCAGCTTAAGAACTAGCGGGGGGCGGGATGAGCAGTTCTTC.

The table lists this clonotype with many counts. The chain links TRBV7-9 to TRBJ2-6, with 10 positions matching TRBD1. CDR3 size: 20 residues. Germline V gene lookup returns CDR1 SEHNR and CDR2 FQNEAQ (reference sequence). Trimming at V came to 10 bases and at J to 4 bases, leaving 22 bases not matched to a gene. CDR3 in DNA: TGTGCCATTCTCTCGCGTTCCGGGACAGGGGCGATGAAGGGGGCCAACGTCCTGACTTTC. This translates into CAILSRSGTGAMKGANVLTF.

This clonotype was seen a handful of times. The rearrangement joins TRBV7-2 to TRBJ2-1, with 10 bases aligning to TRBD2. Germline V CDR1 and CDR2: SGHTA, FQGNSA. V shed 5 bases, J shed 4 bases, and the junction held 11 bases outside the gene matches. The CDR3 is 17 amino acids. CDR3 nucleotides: TGTGCCAGCAGCCTCAGACCGGGACTAGCGATTTACAATGAGCAGTTCTTC. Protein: CASSLRPGLAIYNEQFF.

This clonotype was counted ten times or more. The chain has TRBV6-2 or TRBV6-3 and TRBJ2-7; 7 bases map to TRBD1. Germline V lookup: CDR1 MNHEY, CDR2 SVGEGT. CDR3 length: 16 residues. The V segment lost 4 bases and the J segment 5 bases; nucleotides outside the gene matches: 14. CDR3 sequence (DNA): TGTGCCAGCAGTTCACCTTTTGGACAGGTTTCCCACGAGCAGTACGTC. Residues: CASSSPFGQVSHEQYV.